These 16 T cell receptor beta chains originate from one sample sequenced in a study of post-analysis software for immune sequencing data (dated by TCRdb to 2013 to 2016). The study at large found these results: Roughly 5 TRBV segments, including TRBV5-6, TRBV5-1 and TRBV20-1, were significantly more frequent in patients than controls.

The library relied on PCR. The sample was run on an Illumina HiSeq 2500. To reduce PCR and sequencing biases, unique molecular identifiers were built into the TCR beta cDNA libraries. Through fastp at Q25 and MiXCR, TCRdb rebuilt clones from the public reads, retaining in-frame beta chains. CDR3 protein sequences are deduplicated, and each keeps its most common genes and DNA. Recorded for this sample are 750,000 to 900,000 distinct CDR3 sequences; about half of them occurred a single time. The ten most abundant clones make up over 4.5% of the sample. No cognate antigen is known for these TCRs. The specimen was blood. The receptors originated from a girl aged 5 to 17 with multiple sclerosis.

The chain recombines TRBV7-2 with TRBJ1-1; D not resolved. Germline V CDR1 and CDR2: SGHTA, FQGNSA. There are 14 residues in the CDR3. Trimming stripped 3 bases from V and 2 bases from J, with 10 bases between. In DNA, the CDR3 is TGTGCCAGCAGCTTCCTCGGCAGTAACACTGAAGCTTTCTTT. As protein: CASSFLGSNTEAFF.

This chain uses TRBV5-1 with TRBJ1-2; no definite D call. There are 14 residues in the CDR3. Looked up from germline, CDR1 is SGHRS and CDR2 is YFSETQ. V lost 0 bases and J 2 bases, leaving 8 bases between the germline ends. CDR3 sequence: CASSLGVNNYGYTF. CDR3 sequence (DNA): TGCGCCAGCAGCTTGGGGGTCAACAACTATGGCTACACCTTC. Complete variable domain (other parts from reference TRBV5-1 and TRBJ1-2): KAGVTQTPRYLIKTRGQQVTLSCSPISGHRSVSWYQQTPGQGLQFLFEYFSETQRNKGNFPGRFSGRQFSNSRSEMNVSTLELGDSALYLCASSLGVNNYGYTFGSGTRLTVV.

This chain joins TRBV29-1 and TRBJ2-3; 14 bases map to TRBD2. The CDR3 is made up of 14 amino acids. V dropped 4 bases and J dropped 7; count of bases not matched to a gene: 4. CDR1 is SQVTM, CDR2 ANQGSEA, per germline. The CDR3 DNA is TGCAGCGTTGGGGGACTAGCGGGAGAAAATACGCAGTATTTT. This gives the protein CSVGGLAGENTQYF.

There are a few counts of this clonotype. The CDR3 reads CASSLGETSGFTDTQYF. The CDR3 DNA reads TGTGCCAGCAGTTTAGGCGAGACTAGCGGTTTCACAGATACGCAGTATTTT. This chain joins TRBV12-3 or TRBV12-4 and TRBJ2-3; 9 bases match TRBD2. The V gene end was trimmed by 1 base and the J gene end by 2 bases; junction bases not matched to a gene: 7. This CDR3 region has 17 residues.

The J gene is TRBJ1-5, the V gene TRBV7-9, with D uncertain. Looked up from germline, CDR1 is SEHNR and CDR2 is FQNEAQ (reference sequence). There are 14 residues in the CDR3. Trimming left V 4 bases short and J 4 bases short, with 11 bases between. DNA for the CDR3: TGTGCCAGCAGCTCCGGGAGTTGGAATCAGCCCCAGCATTTT. Translating it yields CASSSGSWNQPQHF. Complete variable domain (other parts from reference TRBV7-9 and TRBJ1-5): DTGVSQNPRHKITKRGQNVTFRCDPISEHNRLYWYRQTLGQGPEFLTYFQNEAQLEKSRLLSDRFSAERPKGSFSTLEIQRTEQGDSAMYLCASSSGSWNQPQHFGDGTRLSIL.

This chain connects TRBV15 to TRBJ2-1, with 7 nucleotides matching TRBD2. CDR1 LNHNV and CDR2 YYDKDF come from the germline V gene (reference sequence). J was trimmed by 0 bases and V by 7 bases; bases with no gene match: 6. This CDR3 is built from 15 residues. CDR3 nucleotides: TGTGCCACCACCCCGGGGGGTAGCTCCTACAATGAGCAGTTCTTC. Encoded protein: CATTPGGSSYNEQFF.

The chain employs TRBV7-6 and TRBJ2-6, with D possibly matching TRBD2 (6 bases). CDR3 length: 21 amino acids. Germline-derived CDR1 and CDR2 are SGHVS and FNYEAQ. Trimming took off 4 bases at V and 0 bases at J, with 25 bases between the two ends. The CDR3 DNA reads as TGTGCCAGCAGCTCCCCTTGGCCGGAGGGCTCCCACTACTCTGGGGCCAACGTCCTGACTTTC. It specifies CASSSPWPEGSHYSGANVLTF.

This clonotype was seen a few times. V is TRBV5-1 and J is TRBJ2-3; D is possibly TRBD2 (6 bases). CDR1 and CDR2 from the germline V gene are SGHRS and YFSETQ. The CDR3 sequence is 14 residues long. V lost 5 bases, J lost 4 bases, and 14 bases lay in between. CDR3: CASRLTRDSDTQYF. The CDR3, as DNA: TGCGCCAGCAGACTAACGCGGGACTCAGATACGCAGTATTTT.

This chain links TRBV29-1 with TRBJ2-1; TRBD2 might be the D (6 bases). V was shortened by 7 bases and J by 0 bases, with 22 bases between the two germline ends. CDR1 is SQVTM and CDR2 is ANQGSEA in the germline V gene. The CDR3 length is 17 residues. The chain's CDR3 is CSAAAFGSRPSYNEQFF. The CDR3 nucleotides are TGCAGCGCCGCAGCCTTCGGGAGCCGTCCCTCCTACAATGAGCAGTTCTTC.

J is TRBJ2-7 and V is TRBV6-6, with D possibly being TRBD2 (6 bases). The CDR3 runs 15 residues. Germline CDR1 and CDR2: MNHNY and SVGAGI (reference sequence). The germline V and J ends were trimmed by 2 bases and 0 bases, with 11 bases remaining between them. CDR3 nucleotides: TGTGCCAGCAGTTACGACGGGAGTGCCTCCTACGAGCAGTACTTC. It codes for CASSYDGSASYEQYF.

The chain uses TRBV12-3 or TRBV12-4 and TRBJ2-1, with D possibly TRBD1 on 5 matching bases. Trimming removed 7 bases at V and 2 bases at J, with 12 bases between. This CDR3 is built from 14 residues. The CDR3 nucleotides are TGTGCCAGCATCCAGGGCGGACCCTACAATGAGCAGTTCTTC. The encoded protein is CASIQGGPYNEQFF.

This rearrangement joins TRBV2 to TRBJ2-5; D might be TRBD2 (5 bases). The CDR3 runs 14 residues. Trimming shortened V by 6 bases and J by 3 bases, and 14 bases separated the two germline ends. CDR1 SNHLY and CDR2 FYNNEI come from the germline V gene. This chain's CDR3 is CASSDQTGKETQYF. The CDR3 DNA is TGTGCCAGCAGCGACCAGACGGGAAAAGAGACCCAGTACTTC. Full variable domain (rest looked up from reference TRBV2 and TRBJ2-5): EPEVTQTPSHQVTQMGQEVILRCVPISNHLYFYWYRQILGQKVEFLVSFYNNEISEKSEIFDDQFSVERPDGSNFTLKIRSTKLEDSAMYFCASSDQTGKETQYFGPGTRLLVL.

The chain combines TRBV7-8 with TRBJ2-7; 12 bases align to TRBD1. The CDR3 spans 15 residues. Germline V gives CDR1 SGHVS, CDR2 FQNEAQ. The trim removed 5 bases at V and 2 bases at J, leaving 4 bases unmatched. CDR3 amino acids: CASSKGTGGAYEQYF. The CDR3 bases are TGTGCCAGCAGCAAGGGGACAGGGGGCGCCTACGAGCAGTACTTC.

CDR3 nucleotide sequence: TGTGCCAGCAGGAAGCTCCCAGGGTCGGCTCTCGAGCAGTACTTC. It translates to CASRKLPGSALEQYF. The chain carries TRBV6-2 or TRBV6-3 and TRBJ2-7; possibly TRBD1 for D (5 bases). Trimming took off 6 bases at V and 6 bases at J, with 21 bases between the two ends. The CDR3 consists of 15 residues. The germline CDR1 and CDR2 sequences are MNHEY and SVGEGT.

This rearrangement joins TRBV6-5 to TRBJ1-1; no clear D. The CDR3 extends over 13 amino acids. Trimming left V 5 bases short and J 4 bases short, with 11 bases between. From germline, CDR1 is MNHEY and CDR2 SVGAGI. CDR3 sequence reads: CASSPGRATEAFF. Written as DNA, the CDR3 is TGTGCCAGCAGTCCTGGGAGGGCCACTGAAGCTTTCTTT.

The V call is TRBV7-2, the J call TRBJ2-5; tentatively, D is TRBD2 (5 bases). The CDR3 covers 14 residues. CDR1 SGHTA and CDR2 FQGNSA come from the germline V gene. Deletions cut 4 bases from V and 4 bases from J, with 13 bases between. CDR3 in DNA: TGTGCCAGCAGCTCCCACCCCGGAGGAGAGACCCAGTACTTC. This sequence encodes CASSSHPGGETQYF. The variable domain in full, with the rest retrieved from reference TRBV7-2 and TRBJ2-5, is GAGVSQSPSNKVTEKGKDVELRCDPISGHTALYWYRQSLGQGLEFLIYFQGNSAPDKSGLPSDRFSAERTGGSVSTLTIQRTQQEDSAVYLCASSSHPGGETQYFGPGTRLLVL.